A selection of T cell receptor beta chains follows, all from one sample in a study of blood T cell repertoires in COVID-19. Measured with immunoSEQ multiplex PCR; TCRdb has only the in-frame clones, and not every one. The sample shows some 150,000 clones, 84% of them seen only once. Specimen: peripheral blood. The receptors derive from a human donor in a cohort sampled during active COVID-19. CDR3s include the opening cysteine and the closing phenylalanine or tryptophan. Each record gives: CDR3 protein, CDR3 DNA, D gene, CDR3 length, clone size, J gene, V gene. The D gene is left open where the match is weak. The size of a clone is reported for some rows only, either as once, few or many, or as a class for expanded clones.

CASSPRGSPNTGELFF | TGCGCCAGCAGCCCTCGGGGTAGCCCTAACACCGGGGAGCTGTTTTTT | NA | 16 | NA | TRBJ2-2 | TRBV5-1
CASSSQSGYNSPLHF | TGTGCCAGCAGCTCCCAGTCGGGGTACAATTCACCCCTCCACTTT | NA | 15 | NA | TRBJ1-6 | TRBV7-9
CASSLEGGASTETQYF | TGCGCCAGCAGCTTGGAAGGGGGGGCTTCTACGGAGACCCAGTACTTC | NA | 16 | NA | TRBJ2-5 | TRBV5-1
CASSLRGSLNTEAFF | TGTGCCAGCAGCTTAAGGGGGTCTCTGAACACTGAAGCTTTCTTT | NA | 15 | NA | TRBJ1-1 | TRBV11-3
CASSQDPGQGAAGNTIYF | TGTGCCAGCAGCCAAGATCCGGGACAGGGGGCAGCTGGAAACACCATATATTTT | TRBD1 | 18 | NA | TRBJ1-3 | TRBV4-2
CASDRGLYNEQFF | TGTGCCAGCGACAGGGGGCTATACAATGAGCAGTTCTTC | TRBD1 | 13 | NA | TRBJ2-1 | TRBV6-5
CASTPKGDRVDYGYTF | TGTGCCAGCACTCCCAAGGGGGACAGGGTCGACTATGGCTACACCTTC | TRBD1 | 16 | NA | TRBJ1-2 | TRBV7-2
CAWSDRAEAFF | TGTGCCTGGAGTGATCGAGCTGAAGCTTTCTTT | NA | 11 | NA | TRBJ1-1 | TRBV30
CSVAGVGYGYTF | TGCAGCGTAGCAGGGGTAGGCTATGGCTACACCTTC | NA | 12 | NA | TRBJ1-2 | TRBV29-1
CASRFGSIPNTIYF | TGTGCCAGCCGTTTCGGGTCGATCCCAAACACCATATATTTT | NA | 14 | NA | TRBJ1-3 | TRBV11-3
CASSVGGAGELFF | TGTGCCAGCAGCGTAGGGGGAGCCGGGGAGCTGTTTTTT | NA | 13 | few | TRBJ2-2 | TRBV11-2
CASSPSGTGLETQYF | TGTGCCAGCAGCCCTTCCGGGACAGGGCTAGAGACCCAGTACTTC | TRBD1 | 15 | few | TRBJ2-5 | TRBV5-5
CASGLGSGWDSPLHF | TGTGCTAGTGGTTTGGGTTCGGGGTGGGATTCACCCCTCCACTTT | NA | 15 | few | TRBJ1-6 | TRBV12-5
CASSFGQQETQYF | TGTGCCAGCAGCTTCGGACAGCAAGAGACCCAGTACTTC | NA | 13 | NA | TRBJ2-5 | TRBV7-7
CASRGTGSSYGYTF | TGTGCCAGCAGAGGGACAGGGTCATCCTATGGCTACACCTTC | TRBD1 | 14 | NA | TRBJ1-2 | TRBV6-6
CASSSTGGGYGYTF | TGTGCCAGCAGCTCGACAGGGGGCGGCTATGGCTACACCTTC | TRBD1 | 14 | NA | TRBJ1-2 | TRBV6-2/TRBV6-3
CASSLGQHSGNTIYF | TGCGCCAGCAGCTTGGGACAGCACTCTGGAAACACCATATATTTT | NA | 15 | few | TRBJ1-3 | TRBV5-1
CASSQGRSGVTYNEQFF | TGTGCCAGCAGCCAAGGGAGGTCGGGAGTTACCTACAATGAGCAGTTCTTC | NA | 17 | few | TRBJ2-1 | TRBV14
CASSLSGTGKVDEQYF | TGTGCCAGCAGCCTCAGTGGGACAGGGAAGGTCGACGAGCAGTACTTC | TRBD1 | 16 | NA | TRBJ2-7 | TRBV3-1/TRBV3-2
CASSTDRGWEPQHF | TGTGCCAGCAGTACCGACAGGGGTTGGGAGCCCCAGCATTTT | TRBD1 | 14 | few | TRBJ1-5 | TRBV6-2/TRBV6-3
CASSLARGLYEQYF | TGTGCCAGCAGTTTAGCCAGGGGGCTCTACGAGCAGTACTTC | TRBD1 | 14 | NA | TRBJ2-7 | TRBV27
CASSPDRSSFYEQYF | TGTGCCAGCAGTCCAGACAGGTCCAGCTTCTACGAGCAGTACTTC | NA | 15 | NA | TRBJ2-7 | TRBV6-5
CASSQVNGLGDGYTF | TGTGCCAGCAGCCAAGTTAATGGCCTGGGAGATGGCTACACCTTC | NA | 15 | NA | TRBJ1-2 | TRBV4-2
CASSLGHLGMNTEAFF | TGTGCCAGCAGCTTAGGGCACCTCGGGATGAACACTGAAGCTTTCTTT | NA | 16 | NA | TRBJ1-1 | TRBV7-3
CASSSTSGLTDTQYF | TGTGCCAGCAGCTCGACTAGCGGCCTCACAGATACGCAGTATTTT | TRBD2 | 15 | NA | TRBJ2-3 | TRBV7-9
CASSLPGTSGGGSQETQYF | TGTGCCAGCAGCTTACCCGGGACTAGCGGGGGGGGGAGTCAAGAGACCCAGTACTTC | TRBD2 | 19 | NA | TRBJ2-5 | TRBV11-3
CASRDRLNTEAFF | TGTGCCAGCCGGGACAGATTGAACACTGAAGCTTTCTTT | TRBD1 | 13 | NA | TRBJ1-1 | TRBV18
CASSLRRGGGLYNTEAFF | TGTGCCAGCAGCCTACGACGGGGAGGAGGTCTGTATAACACTGAAGCTTTCTTT | NA | 18 | NA | TRBJ1-1 | TRBV5-4
CASSLRFRQGLNTEAFF | TGTGCCAGCAGCTTAAGGTTTAGACAGGGATTAAACACTGAAGCTTTCTTT | TRBD1 | 17 | NA | TRBJ1-1 | TRBV11-2
CASSLGPRGPGELFF | TGTGCCAGCAGCTTAGGTCCCCGAGGTCCCGGGGAGCTGTTTTTT | NA | 15 | NA | TRBJ2-2 | TRBV7-3
CASSHPQDRSNGANVLTF | TGCGCCAGCAGCCACCCGCAGGACAGGTCTAATGGGGCCAACGTCCTGACTTTC | TRBD1 | 18 | NA | TRBJ2-6 | TRBV4-1
CASSPPGQGPSYGYTF | TGTGCCAGCAGTCCTCCAGGACAGGGCCCAAGCTATGGCTACACCTTC | TRBD1 | 16 | NA | TRBJ1-2 | TRBV25-1
CASSPLAGGGTDTQYF | TGTGCCAGCAGTCCCCTAGCGGGAGGGGGCACAGATACGCAGTATTTT | TRBD2 | 16 | NA | TRBJ2-3 | TRBV27
CAISPQGEREFF | TGTGCCATCAGTCCCCAGGGGGAGAGGGAGTTCTTC | TRBD1 | 12 | NA | TRBJ2-1 | TRBV10-3
CASSSGDSGYTF | TGTGCCAGCAGTTCTGGGGACAGCGGCTACACCTTC | TRBD1 | 12 | NA | TRBJ1-2 | TRBV28
CASSRVGGTRAFF | TGTGCCAGCAGTCGGGTGGGTGGGACTAGGGCTTTCTTT | NA | 13 | few | TRBJ1-1 | TRBV12-3/TRBV12-4
CASSIGTGYNQPQHF | TGTGCCAGCAGCATAGGGACAGGGTATAATCAGCCCCAGCATTTT | TRBD1 | 15 | NA | TRBJ1-5 | TRBV5-8
CASSRPGGPYEQYF | TGCGCCAGCAGCCGCCCGGGGGGGCCCTACGAGCAGTACTTC | TRBD2 | 14 | NA | TRBJ2-7 | TRBV5-1
CASSQDLGRDTQYF | TGTGCCAGCAGCCAAGATCTGGGGCGGGATACGCAGTATTTT | NA | 14 | NA | TRBJ2-3 | TRBV3-1/TRBV3-2
CASGLVLSGGIEKLFF | TGTGCTAGTGGTTTGGTACTCTCGGGGGGCATTGAAAAACTGTTTTTT | NA | 16 | NA | TRBJ1-4 | TRBV12-5
CASSLIGRGVQYF | TGTGCCAGCAGCTTAATAGGGAGGGGAGTCCAGTACTTC | TRBD2 | 13 | NA | TRBJ2-5 | TRBV11-1
CASSEDETKNIQYF | TGTGCCAGCAGTGAAGATGAGACCAAAAACATTCAGTACTTC | NA | 14 | NA | TRBJ2-4 | TRBV2
CATSDQGGQEYYGYTF | TGTGCCACCAGTGACCAGGGTGGACAGGAGTACTATGGCTACACCTTC | TRBD1 | 16 | NA | TRBJ1-2 | TRBV24-1
CASSSLLQGITEAFF | TGTGCCAGCAGCTCCCTACTTCAGGGAATCACTGAAGCTTTCTTT | NA | 15 | NA | TRBJ1-1 | TRBV13
CASSQNVFSYEQYF | TGTGCCAGCAGCCAAAATGTCTTCTCCTACGAGCAGTACTTC | NA | 14 | NA | TRBJ2-7 | TRBV3-1/TRBV3-2
CASSLDTYEQYF | TGTGCCAGCAGCTTGGATACCTACGAGCAGTACTTC | NA | 12 | NA | TRBJ2-7 | TRBV5-6
CASSQDFPRTGGDGYTF | TGCGCCAGCAGCCAAGATTTCCCCCGGACAGGGGGGGATGGCTACACCTTC | TRBD1 | 17 | NA | TRBJ1-2 | TRBV4-1
CASKDRGGTGELFF | TGCGCCAGCAAGGACAGGGGAGGCACCGGGGAGCTGTTTTTT | TRBD1 | 14 | NA | TRBJ2-2 | TRBV5-1
CASSSSGTNLNEQFF | TGCGCCAGCAGCTCCTCGGGGACAAACCTTAATGAGCAGTTCTTC | NA | 15 | NA | TRBJ2-1 | TRBV5-1
CASSPEGLAYNEQFF | TGTGCCAGCAGCCCGGAGGGACTAGCCTACAATGAGCAGTTCTTC | TRBD2 | 15 | once | TRBJ2-1 | TRBV7-9
CASQGSYGYTF | TGTGCCAGCCAGGGTTCCTATGGCTACACCTTC | NA | 11 | NA | TRBJ1-2 | TRBV6-5
CATSRGGNEKLFF | TGTGCCACCAGCAGAGGAGGTAATGAAAAACTGTTTTTT | NA | 13 | NA | TRBJ1-4 | TRBV15
CASSYLADREKLFF | TGTGCCAGCAGCTACCTCGCGGACAGGGAAAAACTGTTTTTT | TRBD1 | 14 | NA | TRBJ1-4 | TRBV11-3
CASGPHEVSTEAFF | TGTGCTAGTGGCCCTCATGAAGTGAGCACTGAAGCTTTCTTT | NA | 14 | NA | TRBJ1-1 | TRBV12-5
CSADSGRGGYTF | TGCAGCGCAGACAGCGGTCGGGGGGGCTACACCTTC | NA | 12 | NA | TRBJ1-2 | TRBV29-1
CASSFLSSTDTQYF | TGTGCCAGCAGTTTTCTTAGTAGCACAGATACGCAGTATTTT | NA | 14 | NA | TRBJ2-3 | TRBV27
CASSYAGQGSGYTF | TGTGCCAGCAGTTACGCGGGACAGGGGTCTGGCTACACCTTC | TRBD1 | 14 | NA | TRBJ1-2 | TRBV6-5